The 9 T cell receptor beta chains below were found in one sample sequenced in a study of blood T cell repertoires in COVID-19. Profiling relied on immunoSEQ multiplex PCR, and the TCRdb table lists in-frame clones only, not all of them. The table includes roughly 3,000 clones, around 87% detected once. Sequenced input: peripheral blood. The receptors were sampled from a human donor with active COVID-19. The donor label of this sample is uncertain.

V and J are TRBV6-2 or TRBV6-3 and TRBJ2-1; D is unclear. Germline V gene sequence: CDR1 MNHEY, CDR2 SVGEGT. Trimming pared 2 bases from V and 0 bases from J, leaving 8 bases between. The length of the CDR3 is 15 residues. CDR3 protein: CASSYGGPSYNEQFF. The CDR3 bases are TGTGCCAGCAGTTACGGCGGCCCCTCCTACAATGAGCAGTTCTTC.

The rearrangement links TRBV19 to TRBJ2-2; 7 nucleotides align to TRBD1. V trimming: 3 bases; J trimming: 1 base; junction bases outside the gene matches: 5. This CDR3 is built from 16 residues. CDR1 is LNHDA, CDR2 SQIVND, per germline (reference sequence). This CDR3 is CASSIRRDRNTGELFF. The CDR3 bases are TGTGCCAGTAGTATCCGCCGGGACAGGAACACCGGGGAGCTGTTTTTT.

The chain links TRBV7-9 to TRBJ1-2, with no clear D. The CDR3 is 13 amino acids. Trimming cost V 1 base and J 8 bases, with 11 bases left between them. Germline lookup yields CDR1 SEHNR and CDR2 FQNEAQ (reference sequence). The CDR3, as DNA: TGTGCCAGCAGCTTAGGAAGACTACAAGGCTACACCTTC. This sequence encodes CASSLGRLQGYTF.

The chain recombines TRBV9 with TRBJ2-1; 12 nucleotides match TRBD2. This CDR3 comprises 16 residues. Germline V lookup: CDR1 SGDLS, CDR2 YYNGEE. V shed 4 bases, J shed 8 bases, and the junction held 10 bases outside the gene matches. As DNA, the CDR3 is TGTGCCAGCAGCCCCCCTAGCGGGAGGGCCCTGGATGAGCAGTTCTTC. It specifies CASSPPSGRALDEQFF.

This clone was seen just once. The chain links TRBV10-3 to TRBJ1-1; D gene ambiguous. The CDR3 extends over 15 amino acids. The V end was cut by 0 bases, the J end by 0 bases, with 8 bases between. Germline assignment: CDR1 ENHRY and CDR2 SYGVKD. The CDR3 region is CAISESGEVNTEAFF. The CDR3 coding sequence is TGTGCCATCAGTGAGTCCGGGGAAGTGAACACTGAAGCTTTCTTT.

The CDR3 coding sequence is TGCAGTGCTAGTGGACCACCGGGACTAGCGGGAAAGTCCCATGGGTTATCCTACGAGCAGTACGTC. Protein: CSASGPPGLAGKSHGLSYEQYV. V is TRBV20-1 and J is TRBJ2-7; 13 nucleotides line up with TRBD2. The CDR3 contains 22 residues. J was trimmed by 1 base and V by 3 bases; bases with no gene match: 24. Germline-derived CDR1 and CDR2 are DFQATT and SNEGSKA (reference sequence).

The genes are TRBV20-1 and TRBJ2-1, with TRBD2 matching 9 bases. The CDR3 covers 14 residues. V lost 3 bases to trimming and J lost 9 bases; unmatched junction nucleotides: 9. CDR1 DFQATT and CDR2 SNEGSKA come from the germline V gene (reference sequence). CDR3 DNA: TGCAGTGCTAGTCGGCTAGCGGGGTACCTTGAGCAGTTCTTC. It yields the protein CSASRLAGYLEQFF.

The rearrangement joins TRBV27 to TRBJ2-7; the match to TRBD2 covers 12 bases. The CDR3 length is 15 residues. Germline CDR1 and CDR2: MNHEY and SMNVEV (reference sequence). V trimming: 2 bases; J trimming: 4 bases; junction bases outside the gene matches: 3. The CDR3 DNA follows: TGTGCCAGCAGTTTACTAGCGGGGGGGAAATACGAGCAGTACTTC. This translates into CASSLLAGGKYEQYF.

V gene TRBV7-9 combines with J gene TRBJ2-3, with D perhaps matching TRBD2 (6 bases). Germline V gene data show CDR1 as SEHNR and CDR2 as FQNEAQ (reference sequence). V dropped 5 bases and J dropped 1 base, with 13 bases sitting between them. The CDR3 covers 15 residues. The CDR3 here is CASSPLRGGTDTQYF. In DNA, the CDR3 is TGTGCCAGCAGCCCCCTGCGGGGCGGCACAGATACGCAGTATTTT.